These T cell receptor beta chains were read from a single sample in a study of T-cell memory formation after mild COVID-19. Each CDR3 protein gets one entry after TCRdb re-called the 5' RACE reads with MiXCR. Altogether about 340,000 distinct CDR3 sequences are present, over 10% being singletons, with the ten largest covering 20% to 25%. The sample consisted of PBMCs or a T cell subset sorted from them (not recorded which). The origin of the receptors is a man younger than 30 who had mild COVID-19 (a few samples of this study predate the infection). Cell type and time point are not known. The CDR3 runs from the conserved cysteine through the conserved F or W. The order of the fields is clone size, D gene, V gene, J gene, CDR3 protein, CDR3 DNA. The D gene is left open where the match is weak. Clone size is not always given. Where it is, it says once, few, many or a class for expanded clones.

>many|NA|TRBV6-5|TRBJ2-7
CASSYRQTAGVEQYF
TGTGCCAGCAGTTACCGGCAGACAGCCGGTGTCGAGCAGTACTTC
>many|TRBD1|TRBV5-5|TRBJ2-1
CASSFDRDEQFF
TGTGCCAGCAGCTTCGACAGGGATGAGCAGTTCTTC
>few|NA|TRBV20-1|TRBJ1-2
CSARIGGYGYTF
TGCAGTGCTAGAATAGGGGGGTATGGCTACACCTTC
>many|NA|TRBV12-3/TRBV12-4|TRBJ2-1
CASSTQGPGNEQFF
TGTGCCAGCAGTACGCAAGGCCCGGGGAATGAGCAGTTCTTC
>NA|NA|TRBV12-3/TRBV12-4|TRBJ1-1
CASTQRGFGTEAFF
TGTGCCAGCACCCAAAGGGGATTCGGCACTGAAGCTTTCTTT
>NA|NA|TRBV4-2|TRBJ1-5
CASSQEQGGAQPQHF
TGTGCCAGCAGCCAAGAACAAGGCGGGGCACAGCCCCAGCATTTT
>many|TRBD2|TRBV9|TRBJ2-5
CASSVEREVGTQYF
TGTGCCAGCAGCGTAGAGCGGGAAGTAGGGACCCAGTACTTC
>NA|TRBD2|TRBV28|TRBJ2-1
CASASRGAGNEQFF
TGTGCCAGCGCCTCGCGGGGGGCGGGCAATGAGCAGTTCTTC
>few|TRBD1|TRBV9|TRBJ2-3
CASSPTGTGVQDTQYF
TGTGCCAGCAGCCCAACTGGGACAGGGGTTCAAGATACGCAGTATTTT
>many|NA|TRBV30|TRBJ2-2
CAWSVPVRLNGELFF
TGTGCCTGGAGTGTACCGGTCCGGCTCAACGGGGAGCTGTTTTTT
>NA|NA|TRBV24-1|TRBJ2-3
CATSDPAGHYTDTQYF
TGTGCCACCAGTGACCCTGCCGGACACTACACAGATACGCAGTATTTT
>few|NA|TRBV7-3|TRBJ2-2
CASSFYGMNTGELFF
TGTGCCAGCAGCTTTTATGGAATGAACACCGGGGAGCTGTTTTTT
>many|TRBD2|TRBV5-4|TRBJ2-5
CASSSGTSGDGGRVETQYF
TGTGCCAGCAGCTCCGGGACTAGCGGGGATGGTGGCCGGGTGGAGACCCAGTACTTC
>many|NA|TRBV7-8|TRBJ2-5
CASSSRLKETQYF
TGTGCCAGCAGCTCCAGACTGAAAGAGACCCAGTACTTC
>few|NA|TRBV7-9|TRBJ2-1
CAYSGLTPSYNEQFF
TGTGCCTACTCGGGCCTTACTCCTTCCTACAATGAGCAGTTCTTC
>many|NA|TRBV5-5|TRBJ1-1
CASSLAGKNTEAFF
TGTGCCAGCAGCTTGGCCGGCAAGAACACTGAAGCTTTCTTT
>NA|NA|TRBV24-1|TRBJ1-5
CATSGPGSNQPQHF
TGTGCCACCAGTGGGCCAGGGTCCAATCAGCCCCAGCATTTT
>few|NA|TRBV11-2|TRBJ2-1
CASSQTTEYNEQFF
TGTGCCAGCAGCCAAACGACAGAATACAATGAGCAGTTCTTC
>NA|NA|TRBV7-9|TRBJ1-1
CASRDAWAPEAFF
TGTGCCAGCCGGGACGCATGGGCCCCTGAAGCTTTCTTT
>NA|NA|TRBV25-1|TRBJ1-3
CASSRGDPAIYF
TGTGCCAGCAGTAGAGGGGACCCCGCCATATATTTT
>NA|TRBD1|TRBV10-3|TRBJ1-2
CAILADREDYGYTF
TGTGCCATTCTAGCCGACAGGGAGGATTATGGCTACACCTTC
>NA|NA|TRBV7-9|TRBJ2-3
CASSGRGAGTDTQYF
TGTGCCAGCAGCGGCAGGGGAGCGGGCACAGATACGCAGTATTTT
>NA|NA|TRBV10-3|TRBJ1-5
CAISESRGVNQPQHF
TGTGCCATCAGTGAGTCGAGAGGGGTAAATCAGCCCCAGCATTTT
>NA|TRBD2|TRBV4-1|TRBJ2-1
CASSQDPAGEQFF
TGCGCCAGCAGCCAAGATCCAGCGGGGGAGCAGTTCTTC
>NA|TRBD1|TRBV14|TRBJ1-1
CASSQEATKTGHWNTEAFF
TGTGCCAGCAGCCAAGAAGCCACGAAGACAGGGCATTGGAACACTGAAGCTTTCTTT
>NA|TRBD1|TRBV6-6|TRBJ2-7
CASSPDRARYEQYF
TGTGCCAGCAGTCCGGACAGGGCCCGCTACGAGCAGTACTTC
>NA|NA|TRBV6-6|TRBJ1-2
CASLSPTGDGYTF
TGTGCCAGCCTCTCCCCCACAGGTGACGGCTACACCTTC
>NA|NA|TRBV5-1|TRBJ1-4
CASRSPGANEKLFF
TGCGCCAGCCGTTCTCCCGGAGCTAATGAAAAACTGTTTTTT
>few|TRBD2|TRBV18|TRBJ2-5
CASSPGTTAGAQYF
TGTGCCAGCTCACCCGGGACTACCGCGGGGGCCCAGTACTTC
>NA|TRBD1|TRBV7-2|TRBJ2-1
CASSQMTGVGEQFF
TGTGCCAGCAGCCAAATGACAGGGGTTGGTGAGCAGTTCTTC
>few|TRBD2|TRBV7-2|TRBJ2-2
CASGQRGGHDGELFF
TGTGCCAGCGGCCAGCGGGGGGGCCATGACGGGGAGCTGTTTTTT
>few|NA|TRBV6-2/TRBV6-3|TRBJ1-3
CASTLTRVSGNTIYF
TGTGCCAGCACGCTTACGAGGGTCTCTGGAAACACCATATATTTT
>NA|NA|TRBV20-1|TRBJ1-5
CSATGDGYQPKHF
TGCAGTGCTACAGGGGACGGATATCAGCCCAAGCATTTT
>many|NA|TRBV6-5|TRBJ2-5
CASGRRERETQYF
TGTGCCAGCGGACGGAGGGAACGGGAGACCCAGTACTTC
>NA|TRBD1|TRBV6-2/TRBV6-3|TRBJ1-1
CASSYSNRGRTEAFF
TGTGCCAGCAGTTACTCGAACAGGGGGAGGACTGAAGCTTTCTTT
>many|TRBD2|TRBV4-1|TRBJ2-2
CASSQDRRLAGGNTGELFF
TGCGCCAGCAGCCAAGATCGGAGACTAGCGGGGGGGAACACCGGGGAGCTGTTTTTT
>many|TRBD1|TRBV5-1|TRBJ1-1
CASSLVTGDVAEAFF
TGCGCCAGCAGCTTGGTGACAGGGGATGTCGCTGAAGCTTTCTTT
>NA|TRBD2|TRBV5-1|TRBJ2-1
CASTPLAGSSYNEQFF
TGCGCCAGCACACCACTAGCGGGAAGCTCCTACAATGAGCAGTTCTTC
>NA|TRBD1|TRBV29-1|TRBJ2-1
CSVGPGQGAHNEQFF
TGCAGCGTTGGACCGGGACAGGGGGCGCACAATGAGCAGTTCTTC
>NA|NA|TRBV7-9|TRBJ2-4
CASSLVGRGANIQYF
TGTGCCAGCAGCTTAGTAGGCCGAGGGGCGAACATTCAGTACTTC
>NA|NA|TRBV4-3|TRBJ2-2
CASSPPGVGANTGELFF
TGCGCCAGCAGCCCTCCTGGGGTAGGGGCGAACACCGGGGAGCTGTTTTTT
>few|NA|TRBV12-3/TRBV12-4|TRBJ2-7
CASSTRREQYF
TGTGCCAGCAGCACAAGGAGGGAGCAGTACTTC
>NA|NA|TRBV4-2|TRBJ2-1
CASSQGPRDSDFNEQFF
TGTGCCAGCAGCCAAGGTCCGCGGGACTCGGACTTCAATGAGCAGTTCTTC
>NA|NA|TRBV5-1|TRBJ1-4
CASSQGPKLFF
TGCGCCAGCAGCCAAGGACCTAAACTGTTTTTT
>NA|TRBD2|TRBV7-2|TRBJ2-7
CASSLGASGVYEQYF
TGTGCCAGCAGCTTAGGGGCTAGCGGGGTTTACGAGCAGTACTTC
>NA|NA|TRBV12-3/TRBV12-4|TRBJ2-2
CASRGPNRVSGELFF
TGTGCCAGCAGGGGGCCTAACAGAGTATCCGGGGAGCTGTTTTTT
>NA|NA|TRBV5-4|TRBJ1-2
CASSLWGLSYGYTF
TGTGCCAGCAGCTTGTGGGGTCTGTCCTATGGCTACACCTTC
>many|NA|TRBV5-1|TRBJ2-3
CASSLMGPDTQYF
TGCGCCAGCAGCTTGATGGGTCCCGATACGCAGTATTTT
>NA|TRBD2|TRBV7-3|TRBJ2-2
CASSFTGGLTGELFF
TGTGCCAGCAGCTTCACGGGGGGGCTCACCGGGGAGCTGTTTTTT
>NA|NA|TRBV12-3/TRBV12-4|TRBJ1-4
CASSLQGWNEKLFF
TGTGCCAGCAGTTTACAGGGATGGAATGAAAAACTGTTTTTT
>NA|NA|TRBV25-1|TRBJ2-1
CASSDGSGTLWNEQFF
TGTGCCAGCAGTGACGGATCAGGGACCCTCTGGAATGAGCAGTTCTTC
>few|NA|TRBV7-2|TRBJ2-2
CASSPTVWTGELFF
TGTGCCAGCAGCCCTACGGTCTGGACCGGGGAGCTGTTTTTT
>many|NA|TRBV5-1|TRBJ2-2
CASSLGGTNTGELFF
TGCGCCAGCAGCTTGGGAGGCACGAACACCGGGGAGCTGTTTTTT
>NA|NA|TRBV6-5|TRBJ2-2
CASSYSMGNTGELFF
TGTGCCAGCAGTTACTCGATGGGTAACACCGGGGAGCTGTTTTTT
>few|NA|TRBV6-5|TRBJ1-1
CASSYSQLNTEAFF
TGTGCCAGCAGTTACTCGCAGTTAAACACTGAAGCTTTCTTT
>NA|TRBD1|TRBV6-6|TRBJ1-5
CASRKDRDNQPQHF
TGTGCCAGCAGGAAGGACAGGGATAATCAGCCCCAGCATTTT
>NA|NA|TRBV6-2/TRBV6-3|TRBJ2-4
CASSYSPTRDTPRAIQYF
TGTGCCAGCAGTTACTCGCCGACCCGGGACACACCGCGAGCCATTCAGTACTTC
>NA|TRBD2|TRBV7-9|TRBJ2-1
CASSQIAGGPEQFF
TGTGCCAGCAGCCAAATAGCGGGGGGGCCCGAGCAGTTCTTC
>few|NA|TRBV10-2|TRBJ2-5
CASIEGKGIYF
TGCGCCAGCATTGAAGGGAAGGGGATTTACTTC